These 23 T cell receptor beta chains came from one sample sequenced in a study of blood T cells in healthy people across ages. For the second PCR, which ran for about 7 to 11 cycles, a sample-barcoded 5' primer and a J-beta primer mix were used. Each CDR3 protein is one row after TCRdb ran MiXCR on the 5' RACE reads. The sample holds approximately 800,000 distinct CDR3 sequences, roughly 25% seen once. These data were also reused for a study on T cells of mothers and their children.

The sample comprised blood. These receptors all stem from a boy aged 5-17 years in good health.

The V gene is TRBV7-8, the J gene TRBJ2-7; weak D call: TRBD1 (6 bases). The germline V and J ends were trimmed by 9 bases and 0 bases, with 15 bases remaining between them. Per the germline V gene, CDR1 is SGHVS and CDR2 is FQNEAQ. CDR3 length: 14 amino acids. The CDR3 nucleotides read TGTGCCAGTTCCAACAGGGATCGCTCCTACGAGCAGTACTTC. This codes for CASSNRDRSYEQYF.

This clonotype was counted a few times. The V and J genes are TRBV20-1 and TRBJ1-2; a weak D match, TRBD1 (5 bases). Trimming left V 1 base short and J 3 bases short, with 18 bases between. Germline V gene sequence: CDR1 DFQATT, CDR2 SNEGSKA (reference sequence). There are 16 residues in the CDR3. CDR3 region: CSARAPPGQEDYGYTF. The CDR3 DNA reads as TGCAGTGCTAGAGCCCCACCGGGGCAGGAGGACTATGGCTACACCTTC.

The J gene is TRBJ1-6, the V gene TRBV7-2; 8 bases fit TRBD1. CDR3 length equals 17 residues. V lost 5 bases to trimming and J lost 10 bases; unmatched junction nucleotides: 16. The germline V gene has CDR1 SGHTA and CDR2 FQGNSA. The CDR3 region has the DNA TGTGCCAGCAGCCCTCTCGACAGGGGTGGGGCGCGGTCACCCCTCCACTTT. This encodes CASSPLDRGGARSPLHF. Using reference TRBV7-2 and TRBJ1-6 for the parts outside the CDR3, the full variable domain is GAGVSQSPSNKVTEKGKDVELRCDPISGHTALYWYRQSLGQGLEFLIYFQGNSAPDKSGLPSDRFSAERTGGSVSTLTIQRTQQEDSAVYLCASSPLDRGGARSPLHFGNGTRLTVT.

Notes on this clonotype: Mismatch with germline at one junction end may stem from a read error. This chain uses TRBV7-7 with TRBJ2-5; D assignment may be TRBD1 or TRBD2 (6 bases each). Germline values: CDR1 SSHAT, CDR2 FNYEAQ (reference sequence). The CDR3 runs to 13 residues. DNA of the CDR3: TGTGCTAGCAGCCTTGGCGCTGGGGGGCCCCAGTACTTC. This encodes CASSLGAGGPQYF. Full variable domain (rest looked up from reference TRBV7-7 and TRBJ2-5): GAGVSQSPRYKVTKRGQDVTLRCDPISSHATLYWYQQALGQGPEFLTYFNYEAQPDKSGLPSDRFSAERPEGSISTLTIQRTEQRDSAMYRCASSLGAGGPQYFGPGTRLLVL.

The sample holds a few counts of this clonotype. The J gene is TRBJ2-5, the V gene TRBV20-1, with D unclear. Trimming pared 7 bases from V and 1 base from J, leaving 13 bases between. The CDR3 spans 13 residues. CDR1 is DFQATT, CDR2 SNEGSKA, per germline (reference sequence). The CDR3 region has the DNA TGCAGTGTCCCGGGCCCTTCCCAAGAGACCCAGTACTTC. Amino acid sequence: CSVPGPSQETQYF.

This clonotype was detected a few times. This chain uses TRBV7-2 with TRBJ2-7; D is unresolved. Trimming shortened V by 1 base and J by 0 bases, and 7 bases separated the two germline ends. The CDR3 has 14 amino acids. Germline assignment: CDR1 SGHTA and CDR2 FQGNSA. This CDR3 reads CASSLERISYEQYF. The CDR3 bases are TGTGCCAGCAGCTTAGAACGGATCTCCTACGAGCAGTACTTC.

This sequence joins TRBV7-3 and TRBJ2-2; 8 bases agree with TRBD1. The CDR3 loop spans 14 amino acids. V shed 5 bases, J shed 5 bases, and the junction held 4 bases outside the gene matches. The germline V gene encodes CDR1 SGHTA and CDR2 FQGTGA. The CDR3 nucleotides are TGTGCCAGCAGCCCGGACAGGGCTACCGGGGAGCTGTTTTTT. Translating gives CASSPDRATGELFF.

This clonotype showed up just a few times. The chain is built from TRBV6-5 and TRBJ1-6; 7 nucleotides align to TRBD1. The V segment lost 0 bases and the J segment 13 bases; nucleotides outside the gene matches: 3. Germline loops: CDR1 MNHEY, CDR2 SVGAGI. The CDR3 extends over 13 amino acids. For the CDR3, the DNA is TGTGCCAGCAGTTACTCGACAGGGCTCCCCCTCCACTTT. Residues: CASSYSTGLPLHF.

The J gene is TRBJ2-3, the V gene TRBV2; 8 bases match TRBD2. V lost 8 bases, J lost 0 bases, and 7 bases stayed unmatched. Looked up from germline, CDR1 is SNHLY and CDR2 is FYNNEI. There are 15 residues in the CDR3. The CDR3 coding sequence is TGTGCCAGCGGTAAGAGCGGGAGCAGCACAGATACGCAGTATTTT. Translation gives CASGKSGSSTDTQYF. The variable domain in full, with the rest retrieved from reference TRBV2 and TRBJ2-3, is EPEVTQTPSHQVTQMGQEVILRCVPISNHLYFYWYRQILGQKVEFLVSFYNNEISEKSEIFDDQFSVERPDGSNFTLKIRSTKLEDSAMYFCASGKSGSSTDTQYFGPGTRLTVL.

By frequency in the sample, this clonotype is medium-sized. The CDR3 coding sequence is TGTGCCAGCAGTTTCATTCCCACCGGGGAGCTGTTTTTT. Translating it yields CASSFIPTGELFF. The chain employs TRBV6-4 and TRBJ2-2; D not certain. The germline V and J ends were trimmed by 5 bases and 4 bases, with 8 bases remaining between them. The germline gives CDR1 MRHNA, CDR2 SNTAGT. This CDR3 has 13 residues.

This clonotype was picked up a small number of times. V and J are TRBV15 and TRBJ2-6, with 8 nucleotides matching TRBD1. The germline V gene encodes CDR1 LNHNV and CDR2 YYDKDF (reference sequence). The J segment lost 2 bases and the V segment lost 3 bases, leaving 6 bases of the junction unmatched. The CDR3 totals 17 residues. CDR3 DNA: TGTGCCACCAGCAGGGTCCCGACAGGGGCTGGGGCCAACGTCCTGACTTTC. This sequence encodes CATSRVPTGAGANVLTF.

The chain couples TRBV10-3 to TRBJ2-5; no clear D gene. Between the trimmed V and J ends, which lost 0 bases and 0 bases, there was a span of 8 bases. The CDR3 sequence is 15 residues long. Per germline, CDR1 ENHRY and CDR2 SYGVKD. The CDR3 region has the DNA TGTGCCATCAGTGAGTCGACTCCTGACCAAGAGACCCAGTACTTC. Protein product: CAISESTPDQETQYF.

The chain combines TRBV25-1 with TRBJ1-2; 9 nucleotides match TRBD1. V lost 5 bases to trimming and J lost 8 bases; unmatched junction nucleotides: 6. The germline V gene has CDR1 MGHDK and CDR2 SYGVNS. This CDR3 has 13 amino acids. Here the CDR3 reads CASSNTGGRGYTF. CDR3 bases: TGTGCCAGCAGTAATACAGGGGGCAGGGGCTACACCTTC.

The chain uses TRBV21-1 and TRBJ2-1; the table's D call, TRBD1, has no DNA check behind it. TRBV21-1 is recorded as a pseudogene. This CDR3 has 12 amino acids. The CDR3 coding sequence is TGTGCCAGCAGCGGTGGACAGGCGTGTGAGTTCTTC. Protein: CASSGGQACEFF.

This chain joins TRBV10-3 and TRBJ1-6, with TRBD1 matching over 9 bases. Germline V gene sequence: CDR1 ENHRY, CDR2 SYGVKD. The CDR3 covers 15 residues. V dropped 4 bases and J dropped 6; count of bases not matched to a gene: 4. CDR3 in amino acids: CAISAPGQGNSPLHF. CDR3 DNA sequence: TGTGCCATCAGTGCTCCGGGACAGGGTAATTCACCCCTCCACTTT.

The V call is TRBV29-1, the J call TRBJ2-1; D is ambiguous. Germline assignment: CDR1 SQVTM and CDR2 ANQGSEA. The CDR3 is 13 residues long. The DNA of the CDR3 is TGCAGAGCGTCGCCCGACTCCTACAATGAGCAGTTCTTC. It yields the protein CRASPDSYNEQFF.

CDR3 residues: CSARDQTGDTRNEQFF. Written as DNA, the CDR3 is TGCAGTGCTAGAGATCAAACAGGGGACACTCGCAATGAGCAGTTCTTC. The J gene is TRBJ2-1, the V gene TRBV20-1; the match to TRBD1 covers 7 bases. Looked up from germline, CDR1 is DFQATT and CDR2 is SNEGSKA (reference sequence). V lost 0 bases and J lost 6; bases outside the gene matches: 11. This CDR3 region has 16 residues.

The rearrangement joins TRBV15 to TRBJ2-5; D is uncertain. The V gene lost 0 bases and the J gene lost 4 bases, with 6 bases spanning the gap. This CDR3 comprises 13 residues. Germline CDR1 reads LNHNV; CDR2 reads YYDKDF (reference sequence). CDR3 DNA: TGTGCCACCAGCAGAGATAGTGTAGAGACCCAGTACTTC. Translated: CATSRDSVETQYF. Full variable domain (rest looked up from reference TRBV15 and TRBJ2-5): DAMVIQNPRYQVTQFGKPVTLSCSQTLNHNVMYWYQQKSSQAPKLLFHYYDKDFNNEADTPDNFQSRRPNTSFCFLDIRSPGLGDTAMYLCATSRDSVETQYFGPGTRLLVL.

This clonotype came up a few times. The rearrangement joins TRBV20-1 to TRBJ2-5; D might be TRBD2 (6 bases). This CDR3 comprises 15 residues. Trimming stripped 3 bases from V and 5 bases from J, with 19 bases between. Germline CDR1 is DFQATT and CDR2 is SNEGSKA (reference sequence). For the CDR3, the DNA is TGCAGTGCTAGGGCTCTTCGGGAGAGTGGGGAGACCCAGTACTTC. Translated: CSARALRESGETQYF.

The J gene is TRBJ2-5, the V gene TRBV28; 7 bases fit TRBD2. With the DNA end fitting TRBJ2-7 better, the J assignment may be wrong. Germline loops: CDR1 MDHEN, CDR2 SYDVKM. The CDR3 loop spans 14 amino acids. Here the CDR3 DNA reads TGTGCCAGCAGACCGCTAGCGGACTCCTACGAGCAGTACTTC. Translated: CASRPLADSYEQYF.

Written as DNA, the CDR3 is TGCAGTGCTAGAGATCGAGCTGCGGGAGGCTACGAGCAGTACTTC. This sequence encodes CSARDRAAGGYEQYF. The rearrangement joins TRBV20-1 to TRBJ2-5, with TRBD2 identical over 8 bases. TRBJ2-7 explains the end of the DNA better; the J call may be wrong. The CDR3 length is 15 residues. Germline lookup yields CDR1 DFQATT and CDR2 SNEGSKA (reference sequence).

This rearrangement joins TRBV6-2 or TRBV6-3 to TRBJ2-7; D remains ambiguous. Germline values: CDR1 MNHEY, CDR2 SVGEGT. This CDR3 comprises 15 residues. V lost 8 bases, J lost 0 bases, and 17 bases lay in between. CDR3 loop: CASVGSDMSSYEQYF. CDR3 bases: TGTGCCAGCGTCGGTTCAGACATGAGCTCCTACGAGCAGTACTTC.

This CDR3 reads CASSQQGILAKNIQYF. The CDR3 coding sequence is TGTGCCAGCAGTCAACAGGGGATCTTAGCCAAAAACATTCAGTACTTC. The chain is built from TRBV12-3 or TRBV12-4 and TRBJ2-4, with TRBD1 matching 7 bases. After removal of 5 bases from V and 0 bases from J, the junction contained 7 bases not matched to a gene. CDR3 length equals 16 residues.